The 7 T cell receptor beta chains in this list originate from one sample, sequenced in a study of T-cell reconstitution after alpha-beta-depleted transplantation in children. Researchers prepared the TCRbeta library using unique molecular identifiers, the study reports. One entry per CDR3 protein, called by TCRdb with MiXCR from the PCR reads. Of roughly 350,000 distinct CDR3 sequences listed, around 10% are singletons. Sequenced material: PBMCs from the stem cell graft donor, taken from the stem cell graft. These receptors all come from a human donor who donated a stem cell graft to a child with acute lymphoblastic leukemia.

This clonotype has more than one count but fewer than ten. The V gene is TRBV24-1, the J gene TRBJ1-1, with 8 bases aligning to TRBD1. The J segment lost 0 bases and the V segment lost 12 bases, leaving 11 bases of the junction unmatched. Germline V gives CDR1 KGHDR, CDR2 SFDVKD. This CDR3 is built from 15 residues. The CDR3 loop is CAAKLRGPLNTEAFF. The CDR3 nucleotides read TGTGCCGCTAAACTCAGGGGGCCCCTGAACACTGAAGCTTTCTTT.

V usage is TRBV4-3 and J usage is TRBJ1-6, with TRBD1 identical over 10 bases. The V gene's germline CDR1 is LGHNA and CDR2 YSLEER. The CDR3 spans 19 residues. Trimming cost V 3 bases and J 3 bases; bases outside gene matches: 11. This chain's CDR3 is CASSHRTPGQGVYNSPLHF. DNA of the CDR3: TGCGCCAGCAGCCACCGAACGCCAGGACAGGGGGTCTATAATTCACCCCTCCACTTT.

This clonotype has just a few counts. V and J are TRBV27 and TRBJ2-7; no clear D gene. The CDR3 spans 14 residues. Germline V CDR1 and CDR2: MNHEY, SMNVEV (reference sequence). V lost 5 bases and J lost 3, with 14 bases in between. In DNA, the CDR3 is TGTGCCAGCAGTCCGGAATTCCTCGGCTACGAGCAGTACTTC. Amino acid sequence: CASSPEFLGYEQYF.

V and J are TRBV20-1 and TRBJ2-7; 8 positions agree with TRBD2. After removal of 5 bases from V and 5 bases from J, the junction contained 8 bases not matched to a gene. This CDR3 is built from 13 residues. Per the germline V gene, CDR1 is DFQATT and CDR2 is SNEGSKA (reference sequence). CDR3 loop: CSALLAAPHEQYF. CDR3 nucleotides: TGCAGTGCTTTACTAGCGGCCCCCCACGAGCAGTACTTC.

This clonotype was picked up a small number of times. Written as DNA, the CDR3 is TGTGCCAGCTCACCGGTGCTGACTAGGGCAGGTCCGTATTTT. This gives the protein CASSPVLTRAGPYF. This chain links TRBV18 with TRBJ2-3; possible D gene TRBD2, 6 bases. The V end was cut by 3 bases, the J end by 14 bases, with 21 bases between. The germline CDR1 and CDR2 sequences are KGHSH and LQKENI. There are 14 residues in the CDR3.

This chain connects TRBV20-1 to TRBJ2-1, with 11 bases aligning to TRBD2. This CDR3 has 14 amino acids. Per germline, CDR1 DFQATT and CDR2 SNEGSKA (reference sequence). Unmatched junction bases numbered 4, after V lost 3 bases and J lost 6 bases. CDR3 region: CSASTSGSSNEQFF. CDR3 coding DNA: TGCAGTGCTAGTACTAGCGGGAGTAGCAATGAGCAGTTCTTC.

The chain recombines TRBV28 with TRBJ1-6, with 11 bases identical to TRBD1. Trimming cost V 5 bases and J 8 bases; bases outside gene matches: 8. Germline values: CDR1 MDHEN, CDR2 SYDVKM. There are 16 residues in the CDR3. The CDR3 region has the DNA TGTGCCAGCAGTAGGCGGACAGGGGGCCTAGATTCACCCCTCCACTTT. The encoded protein is CASSRRTGGLDSPLHF.